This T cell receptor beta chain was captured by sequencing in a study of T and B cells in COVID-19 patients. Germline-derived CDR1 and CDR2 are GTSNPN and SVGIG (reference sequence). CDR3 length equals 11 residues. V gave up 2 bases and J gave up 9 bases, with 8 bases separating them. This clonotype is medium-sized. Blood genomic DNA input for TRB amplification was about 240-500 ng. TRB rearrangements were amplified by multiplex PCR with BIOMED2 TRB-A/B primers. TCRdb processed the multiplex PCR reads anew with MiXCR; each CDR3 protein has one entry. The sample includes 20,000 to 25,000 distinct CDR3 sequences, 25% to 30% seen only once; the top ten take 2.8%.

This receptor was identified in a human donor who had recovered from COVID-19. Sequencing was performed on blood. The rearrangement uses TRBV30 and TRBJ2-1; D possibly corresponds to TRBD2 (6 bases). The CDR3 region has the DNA TGTGCCTGGAGTACCGGGAGTGAGCAGTTCTTC. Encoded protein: CAWSTGSEQFF.